This TCR beta chain was obtained from a study of T cells in Graves' hyperthyroidism and ophthalmopathy. V was pared by 4 bases and J by 0 bases, with 5 bases of the junction left unmatched. Germline V CDR1 and CDR2: LNHDA, SQIVND (reference sequence). This CDR3 has 15 residues. Amplified TCR beta CDR3 regions came from RNA transcripts. The HTBI primer set was used in a first-round RT-PCR of the TCR CDR3. TCRdb reanalysed the multiplex PCR reads using MiXCR and keeps one entry per CDR3 protein. The table lists 550,000 to 700,000 distinct CDR3 sequences, approximately 44% of them singletons. The chain employs TRBV19 and TRBJ1-1; 7 bases match TRBD1. The TCR originated in an adult woman with Graves' disease, either hyperthyroidism or ophthalmopathy (not recorded which). The source material was peripheral blood or thyroid tissue (not recorded which). The CDR3 DNA reads as TGTGCCAGTAGTACAACGGGACAGATGAACACTGAAGCTTTCTTT. Translating it yields CASSTTGQMNTEAFF.